This TCR beta chain was identified during a study of blood T cell repertoires in COVID-19. Across the study: Some COVID-19 samples were acute and others convalescent; all came from the United States, Italy and Spain.

The repertoire was sequenced with immunoSEQ multiplex PCR; TCRdb's copy has only in-frame clones and lacks some. The table records 300,000 to 400,000 clones, roughly 90% of them present only once. Unmatched junction bases numbered 5, after V lost 2 bases and J lost 1 base. CDR3 size: 15 residues. The V gene's germline CDR1 is SGHDT and CDR2 YYEEEE. This clone was detected only a few times. The sample consisted of peripheral blood. The genes are TRBV5-6 and TRBJ1-1, with 7 bases identical to TRBD1. The sequence derives from a woman in her fifties or sixties with active or convalescent COVID-19. CDR3 sequence reads: CASSFIKGANTEAFF. CDR3 coding DNA: TGTGCCAGCAGCTTTATAAAGGGGGCGAACACTGAAGCTTTCTTT.